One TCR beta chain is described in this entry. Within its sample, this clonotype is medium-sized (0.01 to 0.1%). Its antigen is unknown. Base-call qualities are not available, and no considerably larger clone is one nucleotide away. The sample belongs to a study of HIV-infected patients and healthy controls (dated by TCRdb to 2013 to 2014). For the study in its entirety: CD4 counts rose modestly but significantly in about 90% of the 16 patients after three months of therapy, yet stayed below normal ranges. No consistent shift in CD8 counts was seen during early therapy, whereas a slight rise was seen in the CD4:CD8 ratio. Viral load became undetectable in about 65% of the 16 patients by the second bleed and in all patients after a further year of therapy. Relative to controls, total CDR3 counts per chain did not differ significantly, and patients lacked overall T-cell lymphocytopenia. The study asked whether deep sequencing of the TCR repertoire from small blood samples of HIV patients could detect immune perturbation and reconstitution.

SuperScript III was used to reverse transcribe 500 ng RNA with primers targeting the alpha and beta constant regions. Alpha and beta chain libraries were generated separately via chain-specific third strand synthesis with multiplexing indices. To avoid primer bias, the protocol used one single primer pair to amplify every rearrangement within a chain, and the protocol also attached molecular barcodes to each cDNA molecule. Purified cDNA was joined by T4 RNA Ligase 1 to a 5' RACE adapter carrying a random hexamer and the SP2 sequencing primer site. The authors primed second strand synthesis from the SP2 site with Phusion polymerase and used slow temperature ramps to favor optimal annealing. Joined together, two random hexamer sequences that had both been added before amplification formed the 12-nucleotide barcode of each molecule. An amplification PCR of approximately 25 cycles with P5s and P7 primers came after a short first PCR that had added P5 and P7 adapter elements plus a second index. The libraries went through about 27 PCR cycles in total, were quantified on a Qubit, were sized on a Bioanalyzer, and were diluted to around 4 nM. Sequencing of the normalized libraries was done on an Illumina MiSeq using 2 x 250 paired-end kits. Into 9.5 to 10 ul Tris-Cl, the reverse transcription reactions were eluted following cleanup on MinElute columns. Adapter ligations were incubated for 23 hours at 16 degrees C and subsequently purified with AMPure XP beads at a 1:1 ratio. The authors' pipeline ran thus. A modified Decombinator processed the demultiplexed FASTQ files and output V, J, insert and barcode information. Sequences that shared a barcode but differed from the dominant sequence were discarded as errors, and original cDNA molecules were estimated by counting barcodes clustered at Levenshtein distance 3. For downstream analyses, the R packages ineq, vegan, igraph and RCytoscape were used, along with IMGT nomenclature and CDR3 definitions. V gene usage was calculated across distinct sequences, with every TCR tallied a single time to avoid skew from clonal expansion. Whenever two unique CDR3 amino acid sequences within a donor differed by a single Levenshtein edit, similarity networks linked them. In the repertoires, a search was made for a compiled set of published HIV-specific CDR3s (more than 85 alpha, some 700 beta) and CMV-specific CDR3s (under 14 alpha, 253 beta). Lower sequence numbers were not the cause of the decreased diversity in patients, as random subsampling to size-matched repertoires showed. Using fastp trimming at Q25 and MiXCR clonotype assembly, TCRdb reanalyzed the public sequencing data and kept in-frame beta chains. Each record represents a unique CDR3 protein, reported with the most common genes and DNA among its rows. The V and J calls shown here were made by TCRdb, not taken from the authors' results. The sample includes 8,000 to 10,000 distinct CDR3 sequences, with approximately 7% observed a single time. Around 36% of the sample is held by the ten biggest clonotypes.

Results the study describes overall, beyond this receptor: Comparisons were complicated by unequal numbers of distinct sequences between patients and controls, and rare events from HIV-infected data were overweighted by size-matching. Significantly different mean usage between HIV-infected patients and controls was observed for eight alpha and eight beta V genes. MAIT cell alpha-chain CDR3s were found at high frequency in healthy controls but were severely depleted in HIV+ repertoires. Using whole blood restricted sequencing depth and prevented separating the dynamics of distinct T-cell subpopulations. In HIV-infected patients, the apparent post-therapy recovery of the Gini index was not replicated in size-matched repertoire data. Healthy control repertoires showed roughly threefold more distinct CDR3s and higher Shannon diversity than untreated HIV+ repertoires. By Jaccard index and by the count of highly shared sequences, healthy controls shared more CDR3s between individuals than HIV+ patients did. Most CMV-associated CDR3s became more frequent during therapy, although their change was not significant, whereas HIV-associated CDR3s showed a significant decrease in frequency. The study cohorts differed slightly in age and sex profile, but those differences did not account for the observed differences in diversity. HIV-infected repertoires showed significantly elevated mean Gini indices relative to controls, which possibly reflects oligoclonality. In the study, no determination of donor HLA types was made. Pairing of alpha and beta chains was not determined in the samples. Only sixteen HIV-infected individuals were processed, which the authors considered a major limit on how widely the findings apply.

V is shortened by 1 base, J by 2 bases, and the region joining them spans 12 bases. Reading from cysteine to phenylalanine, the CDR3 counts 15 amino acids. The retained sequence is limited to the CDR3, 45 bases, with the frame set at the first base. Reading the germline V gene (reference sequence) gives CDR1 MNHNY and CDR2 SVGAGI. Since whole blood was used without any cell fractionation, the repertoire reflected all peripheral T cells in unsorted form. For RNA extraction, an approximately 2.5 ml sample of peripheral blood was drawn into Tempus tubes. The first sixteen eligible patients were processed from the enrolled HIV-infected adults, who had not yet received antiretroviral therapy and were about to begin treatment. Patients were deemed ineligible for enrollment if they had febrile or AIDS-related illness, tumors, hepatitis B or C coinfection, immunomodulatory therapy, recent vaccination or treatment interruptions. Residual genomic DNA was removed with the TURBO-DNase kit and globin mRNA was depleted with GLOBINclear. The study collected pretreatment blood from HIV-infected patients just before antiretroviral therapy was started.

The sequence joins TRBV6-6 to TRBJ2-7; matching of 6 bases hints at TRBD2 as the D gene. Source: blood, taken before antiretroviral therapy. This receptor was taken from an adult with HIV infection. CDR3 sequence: CASSYFEWGAYEQYF. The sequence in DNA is TGTGCCAGCAGTTACTTTGAATGGGGGGCCTACGAGCAGTACTTC.